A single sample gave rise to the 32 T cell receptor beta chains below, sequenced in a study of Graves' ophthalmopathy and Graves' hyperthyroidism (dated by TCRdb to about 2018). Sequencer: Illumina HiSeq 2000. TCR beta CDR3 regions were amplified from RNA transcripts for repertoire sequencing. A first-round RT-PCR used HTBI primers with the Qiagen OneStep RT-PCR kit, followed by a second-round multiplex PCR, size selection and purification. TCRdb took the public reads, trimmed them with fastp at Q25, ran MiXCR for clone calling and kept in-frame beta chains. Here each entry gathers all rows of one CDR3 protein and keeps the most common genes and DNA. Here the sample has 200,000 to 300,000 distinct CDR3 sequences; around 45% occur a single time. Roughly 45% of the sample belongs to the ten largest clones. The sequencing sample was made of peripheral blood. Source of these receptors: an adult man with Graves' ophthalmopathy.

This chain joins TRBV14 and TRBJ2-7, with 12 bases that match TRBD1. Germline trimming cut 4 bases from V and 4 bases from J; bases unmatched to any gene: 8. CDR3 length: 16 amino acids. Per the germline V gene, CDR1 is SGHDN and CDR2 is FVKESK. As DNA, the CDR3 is TGTGCCAGCAGCCCCGAGGGACAGGGGGCTAGGTACGAGCAGTACTTC. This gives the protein CASSPEGQGARYEQYF.

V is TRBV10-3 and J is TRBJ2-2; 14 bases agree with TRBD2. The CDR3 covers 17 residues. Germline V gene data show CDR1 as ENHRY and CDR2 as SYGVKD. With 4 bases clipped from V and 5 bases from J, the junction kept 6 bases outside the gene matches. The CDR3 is CAISVLTSGRVTGELFF. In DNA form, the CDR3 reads TGTGCCATCAGTGTGCTGACTAGCGGGAGGGTTACCGGGGAGCTGTTTTTT.

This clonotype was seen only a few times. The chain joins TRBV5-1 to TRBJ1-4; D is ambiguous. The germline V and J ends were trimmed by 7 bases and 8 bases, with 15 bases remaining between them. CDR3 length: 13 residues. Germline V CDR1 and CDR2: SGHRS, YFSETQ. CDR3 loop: CASGEGFGEKLFF. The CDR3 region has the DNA TGCGCCAGCGGAGAAGGGTTTGGGGAAAAACTGTTTTTT.

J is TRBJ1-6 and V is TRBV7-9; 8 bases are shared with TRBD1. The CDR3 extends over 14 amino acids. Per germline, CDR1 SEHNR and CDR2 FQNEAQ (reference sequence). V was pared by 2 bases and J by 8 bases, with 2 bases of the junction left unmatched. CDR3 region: CASSLTGGDSPLHF. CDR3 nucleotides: TGTGCCAGCAGCTTAACAGGGGGTGATTCACCCCTCCACTTT.

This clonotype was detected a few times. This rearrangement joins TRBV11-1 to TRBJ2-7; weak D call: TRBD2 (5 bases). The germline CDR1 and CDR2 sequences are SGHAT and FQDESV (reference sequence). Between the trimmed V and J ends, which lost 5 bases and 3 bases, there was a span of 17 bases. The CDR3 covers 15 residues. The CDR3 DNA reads TGTGCCAGCAGCCCCCCGGGTGGGGAGAGCTACGAGCAGTACTTC. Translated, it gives CASSPPGGESYEQYF.

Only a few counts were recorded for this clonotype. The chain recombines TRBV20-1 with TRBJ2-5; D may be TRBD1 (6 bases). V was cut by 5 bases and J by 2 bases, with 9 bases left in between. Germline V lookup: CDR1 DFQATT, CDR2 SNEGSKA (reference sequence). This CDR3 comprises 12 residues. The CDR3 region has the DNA TGCAGTGCTCTCAGGGGTCAAGAGACCCAGTACTTC. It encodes CSALRGQETQYF.

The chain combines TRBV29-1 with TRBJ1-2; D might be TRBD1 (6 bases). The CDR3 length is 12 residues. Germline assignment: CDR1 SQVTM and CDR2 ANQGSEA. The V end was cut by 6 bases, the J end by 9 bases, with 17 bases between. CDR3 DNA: TGCAGCGTCCTCGACAGGAGGGGGAGCTACACCTTC. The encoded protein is CSVLDRRGSYTF. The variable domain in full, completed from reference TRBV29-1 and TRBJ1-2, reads SAVISQKPSRDICQRGTSLTIQCQVDSQVTMMFWYRQQPGQSLTLIATANQGSEATYESGFVIDKFPISRPNLTFSTLTVSNMSPEDSSIYLCSVLDRRGSYTFGSGTRLTVV.

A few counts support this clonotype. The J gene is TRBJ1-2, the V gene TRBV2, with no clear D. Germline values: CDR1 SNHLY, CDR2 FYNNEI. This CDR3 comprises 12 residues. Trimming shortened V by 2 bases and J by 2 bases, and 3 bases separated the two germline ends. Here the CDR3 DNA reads TGTGCCAGCAGTGAACGGAACTATGGCTACACCTTC. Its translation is CASSERNYGYTF.

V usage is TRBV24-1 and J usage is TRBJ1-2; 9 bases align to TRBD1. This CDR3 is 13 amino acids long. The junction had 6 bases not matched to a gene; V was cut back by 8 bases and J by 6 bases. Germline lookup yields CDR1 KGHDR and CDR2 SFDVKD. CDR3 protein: CATNLGQGHGYTF. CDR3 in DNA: TGTGCCACCAACCTGGGACAGGGCCATGGCTACACCTTC.

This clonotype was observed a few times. CDR3 protein: CASGWGGEGNQPQHF. The CDR3 DNA sequence: TGTGCCAGCGGGTGGGGGGGTGAGGGCAATCAGCCCCAGCATTTT. J is TRBJ1-5 and V is TRBV2; tentative D call: TRBD1 (5 bases). Per the germline V gene, CDR1 is SNHLY and CDR2 is FYNNEI. The CDR3 extends over 15 amino acids. V was cut by 8 bases and J by 2 bases, with 16 bases left in between.

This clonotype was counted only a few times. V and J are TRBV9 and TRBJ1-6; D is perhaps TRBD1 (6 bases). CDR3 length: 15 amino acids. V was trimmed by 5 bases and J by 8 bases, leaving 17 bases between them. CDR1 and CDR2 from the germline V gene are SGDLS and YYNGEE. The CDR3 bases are TGTGCCAGCAGTTCCCTTAGGGGGGCAGATTCACCCCTCCACTTT. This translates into CASSSLRGADSPLHF.

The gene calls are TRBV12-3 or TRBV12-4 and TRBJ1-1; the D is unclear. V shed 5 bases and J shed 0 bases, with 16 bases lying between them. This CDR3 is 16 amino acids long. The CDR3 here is CASSQPRLSVNTEAFF. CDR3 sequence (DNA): TGTGCCAGCAGTCAACCCAGGCTGTCGGTGAACACTGAAGCTTTCTTT.

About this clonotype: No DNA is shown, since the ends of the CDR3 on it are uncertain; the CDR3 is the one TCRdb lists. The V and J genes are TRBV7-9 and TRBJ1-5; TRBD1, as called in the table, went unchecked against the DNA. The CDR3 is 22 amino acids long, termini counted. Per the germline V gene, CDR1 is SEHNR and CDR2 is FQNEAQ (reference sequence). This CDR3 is CASSLDSGANVLTFGAVQPQHF.

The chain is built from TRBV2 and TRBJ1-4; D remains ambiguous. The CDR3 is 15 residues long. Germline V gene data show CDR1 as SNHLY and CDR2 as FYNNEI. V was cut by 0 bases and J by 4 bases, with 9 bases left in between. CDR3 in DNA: TGTGCCAGCAGTGAAGCGCGCCAGATTAATGAAAAACTGTTTTTT. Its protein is CASSEARQINEKLFF.

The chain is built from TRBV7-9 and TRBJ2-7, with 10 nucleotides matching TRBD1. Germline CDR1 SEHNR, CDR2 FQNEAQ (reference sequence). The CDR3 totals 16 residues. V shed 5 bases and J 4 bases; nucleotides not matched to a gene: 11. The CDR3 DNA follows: TGTGCCAGCAGCCTTCCGGGCGGACAGGGGGTATACGAGCAGTACTTC. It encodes CASSLPGGQGVYEQYF. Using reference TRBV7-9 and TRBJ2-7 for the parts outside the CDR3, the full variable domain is DTGVSQNPRHKITKRGQNVTFRCDPISEHNRLYWYRQTLGQGPEFLTYFQNEAQLEKSRLLSDRFSAERPKGSFSTLEIQRTEQGDSAMYLCASSLPGGQGVYEQYFGPGTRLTVT.

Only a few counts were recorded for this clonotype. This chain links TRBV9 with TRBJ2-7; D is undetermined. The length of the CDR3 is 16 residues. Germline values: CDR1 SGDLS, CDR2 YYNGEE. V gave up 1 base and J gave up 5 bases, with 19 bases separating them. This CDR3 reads CASSVRLDGGRHEQYF. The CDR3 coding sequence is TGTGCCAGCAGCGTAAGGTTGGACGGCGGACGACACGAGCAGTACTTC. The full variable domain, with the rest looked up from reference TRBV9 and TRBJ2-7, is DSGVTQTPKHLITATGQRVTLRCSPRSGDLSVYWYQQSLDQGLQFLIQYYNGEERAKGNILERFSAQQFPDLHSELNLSSLELGDSALYFCASSVRLDGGRHEQYFGPGTRLTVT.

The CDR3: CASSQTGLAIQTQYF. The CDR3 DNA sequence: TGCGCCAGCAGCCAAACTGGACTAGCGATCCAGACCCAGTACTTC. This rearrangement joins TRBV10-2 to TRBJ2-5, with 9 bases aligning to TRBD2. Trimming at V came to 6 bases and at J to 6 bases, leaving 11 bases not matched to a gene. There are 15 residues in the CDR3. Germline values: CDR1 WSHSY, CDR2 SAAADI.

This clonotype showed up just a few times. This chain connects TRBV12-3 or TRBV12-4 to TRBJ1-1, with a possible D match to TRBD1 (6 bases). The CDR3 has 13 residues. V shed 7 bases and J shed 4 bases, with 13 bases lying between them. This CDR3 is CASTLGGSTEAFF. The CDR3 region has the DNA TGTGCCAGCACCTTGGGGGGCAGCACTGAAGCTTTCTTT.

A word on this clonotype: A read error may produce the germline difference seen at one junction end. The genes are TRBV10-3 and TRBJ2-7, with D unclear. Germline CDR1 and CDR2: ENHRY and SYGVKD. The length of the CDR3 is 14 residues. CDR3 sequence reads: CASSYSRSGYEQYF. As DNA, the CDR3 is TGTGCCAGCAGTTACTCCCGGTCGGGCTACGAGCAGTACTTC.

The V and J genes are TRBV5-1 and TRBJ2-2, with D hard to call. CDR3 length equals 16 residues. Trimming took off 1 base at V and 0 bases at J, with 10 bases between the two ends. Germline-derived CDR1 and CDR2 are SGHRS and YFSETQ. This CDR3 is CASSLYPPANTGELFF. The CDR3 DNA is TGCGCCAGCAGCTTGTATCCACCCGCGAACACCGGGGAGCTGTTTTTT.

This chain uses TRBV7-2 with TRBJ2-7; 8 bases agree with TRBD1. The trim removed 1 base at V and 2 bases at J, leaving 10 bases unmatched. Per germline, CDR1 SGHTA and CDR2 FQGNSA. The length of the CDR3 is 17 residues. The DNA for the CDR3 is TGTGCCAGCAGCTTAGAGGGGACAGGACTTTCCCCCTACGAGCAGTACTTC. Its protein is CASSLEGTGLSPYEQYF.

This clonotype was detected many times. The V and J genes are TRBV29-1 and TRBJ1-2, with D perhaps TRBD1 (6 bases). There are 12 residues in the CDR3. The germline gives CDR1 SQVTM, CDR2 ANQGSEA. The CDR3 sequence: CSLTGGGDGYTF. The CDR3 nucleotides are TGCAGTTTGACAGGCGGGGGTGATGGCTACACCTTC.

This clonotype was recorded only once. The CDR3 loop is CSVDETGRMELFF. The CDR3 region has the DNA TGCAGCGTTGACGAGACAGGGCGGATGGAACTGTTTTTT. The chain employs TRBV29-1 and TRBJ1-4; 7 bases match TRBD1. The CDR3 spans 13 residues. V lost 3 bases, J lost 12 bases, and 10 bases stayed unmatched. Germline V CDR1 and CDR2: SQVTM, ANQGSEA.

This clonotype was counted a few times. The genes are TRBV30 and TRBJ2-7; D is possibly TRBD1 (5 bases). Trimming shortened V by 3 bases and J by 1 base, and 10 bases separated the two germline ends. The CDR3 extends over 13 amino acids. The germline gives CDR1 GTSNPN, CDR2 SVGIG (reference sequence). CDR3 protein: CAWSPGSSYEQYF. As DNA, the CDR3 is TGTGCCTGGAGCCCAGGGTCATCCTACGAGCAGTACTTC.

The CDR3 sequence is CASSLGAAKYGYTF. The CDR3 DNA follows: TGTGCCAGCAGCTTAGGGGCAGCCAAATATGGCTACACCTTC. The chain uses TRBV7-9 and TRBJ1-2; no definite D call. This CDR3 region has 14 residues. V lost 1 base and J 5 bases, leaving 11 bases between the germline ends. Germline V gene data show CDR1 as SEHNR and CDR2 as FQNEAQ (reference sequence). Variable domain in full (rest from reference TRBV7-9 and TRBJ1-2): DTGVSQNPRHKITKRGQNVTFRCDPISEHNRLYWYRQTLGQGPEFLTYFQNEAQLEKSRLLSDRFSAERPKGSFSTLEIQRTEQGDSAMYLCASSLGAAKYGYTFGSGTRLTVV.

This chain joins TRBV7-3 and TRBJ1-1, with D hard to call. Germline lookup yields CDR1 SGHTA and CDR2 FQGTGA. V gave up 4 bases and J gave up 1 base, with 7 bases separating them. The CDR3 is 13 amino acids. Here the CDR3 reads CASSSTQNTEAFF. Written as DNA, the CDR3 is TGTGCCAGCAGCTCAACACAGAACACTGAAGCTTTCTTT.

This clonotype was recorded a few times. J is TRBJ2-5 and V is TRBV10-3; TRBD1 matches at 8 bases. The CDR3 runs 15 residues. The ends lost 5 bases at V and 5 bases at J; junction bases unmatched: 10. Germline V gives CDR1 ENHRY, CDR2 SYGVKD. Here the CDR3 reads CAISPPTGAGETQYF. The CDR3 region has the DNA TGTGCCATCAGTCCGCCGACAGGGGCTGGCGAGACCCAGTACTTC.

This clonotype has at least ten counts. CDR3 amino acids: CASSEGAGELFF. In nucleotides, the CDR3 is TGTGCCAGCAGTGAAGGGGCCGGGGAGCTGTTTTTT. The rearrangement links TRBV6-4 to TRBJ2-2; perhaps TRBD1 as D (5 bases). The germline V gene has CDR1 MRHNA and CDR2 SNTAGT. The CDR3 loop spans 12 amino acids. Trimming pared 3 bases from V and 6 bases from J, leaving 5 bases between.

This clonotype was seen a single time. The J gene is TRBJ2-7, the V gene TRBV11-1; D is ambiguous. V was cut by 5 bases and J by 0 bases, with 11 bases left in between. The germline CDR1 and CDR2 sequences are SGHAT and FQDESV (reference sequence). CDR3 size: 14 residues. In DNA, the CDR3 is TGTGCCAGCAGCGACGGGCCGATCTCCTACGAGCAGTACTTC. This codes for CASSDGPISYEQYF.

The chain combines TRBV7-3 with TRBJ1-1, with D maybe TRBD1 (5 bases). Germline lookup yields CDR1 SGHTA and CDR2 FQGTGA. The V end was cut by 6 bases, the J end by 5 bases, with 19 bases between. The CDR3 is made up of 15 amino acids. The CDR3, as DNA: TGTGCCAGCAGTGCCATCGCGGGGGTGCGAACTGAAGCTTTCTTT. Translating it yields CASSAIAGVRTEAFF.

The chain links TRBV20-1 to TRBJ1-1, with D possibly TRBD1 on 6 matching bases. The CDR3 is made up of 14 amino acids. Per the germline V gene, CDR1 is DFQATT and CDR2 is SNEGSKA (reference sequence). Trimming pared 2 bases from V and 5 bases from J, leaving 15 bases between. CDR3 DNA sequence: TGCAGTGCTAGAAAACAGGGAGGCGGGACTGAAGCTTTCTTT. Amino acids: CSARKQGGGTEAFF.

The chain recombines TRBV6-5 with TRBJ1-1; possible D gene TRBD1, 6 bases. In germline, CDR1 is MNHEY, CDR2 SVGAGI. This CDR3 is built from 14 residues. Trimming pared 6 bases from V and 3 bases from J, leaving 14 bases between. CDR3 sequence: CASSLQGLDTEAFF. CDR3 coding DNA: TGTGCCAGCAGCCTCCAGGGGCTCGACACTGAAGCTTTCTTT.